The next 6 T cell receptor beta chains were all read from a single sample in a study of T cell responses to AZD1222 COVID-19 vaccine. Here immunoSEQ multiplex PCR was the method, and the copy in TCRdb shows in-frame clones only, minus some. The repertoire holds about 100,000 clones, with about 88% as singletons. Sequenced here: peripheral blood, sampled on day 0 of AZD1222 vaccination. These TCRs come from an adult in good health.

This sequence joins TRBV3-1 (or the pseudogene TRBV3-2) and TRBJ2-1, with D hard to call. Trimming pared 0 bases from V and 7 bases from J, leaving 7 bases between. This CDR3 comprises 13 residues. Germline V gene lookup returns CDR1 LGHDT and CDR2 YNNKEL (reference sequence). This chain's CDR3 is CASSQEYSNEQFF. As DNA, the CDR3 is TGTGCCAGCAGCCAAGAATACAGTAATGAGCAGTTCTTC.

This chain joins TRBV6-2 or TRBV6-3 and TRBJ2-1; 8 nucleotides agree with TRBD2. The ends lost 4 bases at V and 1 base at J; junction bases unmatched: 3. CDR1 and CDR2 from the germline V gene are MNHEY and SVGEGT. The CDR3 spans 15 residues. This CDR3 is CASSSSGSSYNEQFF. CDR3 in DNA: TGTGCCAGCAGTTCCAGCGGGAGTTCCTACAATGAGCAGTTCTTC.

The chain uses TRBV5-5 and TRBJ2-5; 9 nucleotides agree with TRBD2. The CDR3 sequence is 20 residues long. Per the germline V gene, CDR1 is SGHKS and CDR2 is YYEKEE (reference sequence). Trimming took 3 bases from V and 0 from J; bases not matched to a gene: 18. The CDR3 reads CASSSSSRTSVYMYQETQYF. The DNA of the CDR3 is TGTGCCAGCAGCTCTAGTTCCCGGACTAGCGTCTACATGTACCAAGAGACCCAGTACTTC.

The chain combines TRBV4-1 with TRBJ2-5; 9 bases fit TRBD1. The V gene end was trimmed by 5 bases and the J gene end by 4 bases; junction bases not matched to a gene: 5. There are 14 residues in the CDR3. In germline, CDR1 is MGHRA, CDR2 YSYEKL. The CDR3 loop reads CASSIQGASETQYF. The CDR3 DNA reads as TGCGCCAGCAGCATACAGGGGGCATCAGAGACCCAGTACTTC.

The chain uses TRBV27 and TRBJ2-5; possibly TRBD1 or TRBD2 for D (5 bases each). The germline CDR1 and CDR2 sequences are MNHEY and SMNVEV (reference sequence). V dropped 2 bases and J dropped 2 bases, with 15 bases sitting between them. The CDR3 covers 16 residues. This CDR3 reads CASSLGGVWGQETQYF. As DNA, the CDR3 is TGTGCCAGCAGTTTAGGAGGAGTCTGGGGGCAAGAGACCCAGTACTTC.

This clone was seen only once. The genes are TRBV10-3 and TRBJ1-6; D not resolved. V lost 6 bases and J lost 6, with 12 bases in between. Germline V CDR1 and CDR2: ENHRY, SYGVKD. This CDR3 has 14 amino acids. Here the CDR3 DNA reads TGTGCCATCAGGGGGAGGACGGTTAATTCACCCCTCCACTTT. It yields the protein CAIRGRTVNSPLHF.